This section outlines one T cell receptor beta chain sequence together with its context. The data were produced by immunoSEQ multiplex PCR, yet TCRdb's version contains in-frame clones alone and is incomplete. The table has around 36,000 clones, around 90% seen once. The germline gives CDR1 LNHDA, CDR2 SQIVND (reference sequence). V lost 4 bases and J 0 bases, leaving 7 bases between the germline ends. This CDR3 is 14 amino acids long. These data belong to a study of T cell changes during pregnancy in multiple sclerosis. J is TRBJ1-3 and V is TRBV19; D is ambiguous. The clonotype comes from a female donor with multiple sclerosis, enrolled in a pregnancy study. Sequencing was performed on CD4+ T cells from peripheral blood mononuclear cells, taken in the third trimester of pregnancy. The CDR3, as DNA: TGTGCCAGTAGTACCCTTAACTCTGGAAACACCATATATTTT. Translation: CASSTLNSGNTIYF.